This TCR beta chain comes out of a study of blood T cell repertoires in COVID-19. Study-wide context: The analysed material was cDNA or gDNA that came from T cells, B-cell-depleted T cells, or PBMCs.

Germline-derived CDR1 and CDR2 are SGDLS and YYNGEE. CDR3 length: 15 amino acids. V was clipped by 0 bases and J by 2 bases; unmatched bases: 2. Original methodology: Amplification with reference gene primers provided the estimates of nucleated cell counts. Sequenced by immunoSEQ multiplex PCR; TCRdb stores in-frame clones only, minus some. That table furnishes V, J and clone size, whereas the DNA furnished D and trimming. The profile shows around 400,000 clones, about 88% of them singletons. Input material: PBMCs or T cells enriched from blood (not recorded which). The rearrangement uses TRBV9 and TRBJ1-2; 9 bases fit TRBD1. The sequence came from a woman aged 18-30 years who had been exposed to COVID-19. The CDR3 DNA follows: TGTGCCAGCAGCGTAGGTGGGACAGGGAACTATGGCTACACCTTC. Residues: CASSVGGTGNYGYTF.